Sequencing of this TCR beta chain was carried out in a study of cytomegalovirus exposure and HLA in healthy donors. PCR employed 60 Vbeta and 13 Jbeta primers. Generated by immunoSEQ multiplex PCR, the TCRdb table keeps only in-frame clones and is missing some. The sample holds roughly 160,000 clones, about 85% seen once. CDR3 length: 15 amino acids. The germline V gene has CDR1 MDHEN and CDR2 SYDVKM. V shed 3 bases and J shed 3 bases, with 15 bases lying between them. The study, taken as a whole, reports: Later analysis suggested most CMV-associated TCR beta chains were HLA-restricted.

On this clone: The antigen remains undetermined.

The receptor was isolated from a man younger than 45 in good health and CMV-seropositive. Sequenced input: PBMCs. The chain recombines TRBV28 with TRBJ2-7; D is perhaps TRBD2 (6 bases). CDR3 loop: CASSFGGAGNYEQYV. In DNA, the CDR3 is TGTGCCAGCAGTTTTGGCGGGGCAGGAAACTACGAGCAGTACGTC.